This T cell receptor beta chain was observed in a study of OX40 agonist ivuxolimab in advanced cancers. Method: immunoSEQ multiplex PCR; TCRdb's copy keeps in-frame clones and lacks some. Seen here are some 45,000 clones, roughly nine tenths observed once, and the top ten hold about 13%. V lost 7 bases, J lost 8 bases, and 13 bases lay in between. The CDR3 is made up of 13 amino acids. Germline V CDR1 and CDR2: SGHDT, YYEEEE. The rearrangement uses TRBV5-6 and TRBJ1-6; D gene unclear. The specimen comprised CD4+ or CD8+ T cells sorted from blood, sampled in a trial of the OX40 agonist ivuxolimab. This clonotype originated in an adult with an advanced solid tumor such as melanoma, head and neck, liver or kidney cancer. CDR3 DNA: TGTGCCAGCGGTTCCTACGGGGATTCACCCCTCCACTTT. It specifies CASGSYGDSPLHF.